The 31 T cell receptor beta chains in this list originate from one sample, sequenced in a study of cytomegalovirus exposure and HLA in healthy donors. Both 60 Vbeta primers and 13 Jbeta primers went into the PCR. TCRdb's table, derived via immunoSEQ multiplex PCR, lists solely in-frame clones and lacks some. The sample lists about 150,000 clones; about four fifths were seen once. Sequencing was carried out using PBMCs. The receptors stem from a man aged 25-40 years in good health.

The chain links TRBV23-1 to TRBJ2-1, with TRBD1 matching over 11 bases. TRBV23-1 is an ORF; its function is uncertain. This CDR3 has 16 residues. With V trimmed by 0 bases and J by 9 bases, 7 bases remained unmatched. The CDR3, as DNA: TGCGCCAGCAGTCAATCGGAGGACAGGGGGCGAAGTGAGCAGTTCTTC. Its protein product is CASSQSEDRGRSEQFF.

The chain combines TRBV6-5 with TRBJ1-4, with D maybe TRBD1 (5 bases). V was shortened by 4 bases and J by 6 bases, with 15 bases between the two germline ends. The CDR3 is 15 residues long. Germline CDR1 is MNHEY and CDR2 is SVGAGI. CDR3 loop: CASSFFSGGDEKLFF. The CDR3 DNA reads as TGTGCCAGCAGTTTTTTCTCGGGGGGGGATGAAAAACTGTTTTTT.

The chain couples TRBV19 to TRBJ2-1; maybe TRBD2 (6 bases). The CDR3 sequence is 16 residues long. The V and J ends lost 3 bases and 0 bases respectively, with 12 bases between them. Germline CDR1 reads LNHDA; CDR2 reads SQIVND (reference sequence). CDR3 protein: CASSIGGSLSYNEQFF. The DNA of the CDR3 is TGTGCCAGTAGTATTGGGGGGAGCCTCTCCTACAATGAGCAGTTCTTC.

This chain links TRBV28 with TRBJ2-1; 12 bases line up with TRBD2. This CDR3 has 15 amino acids. Germline V gene sequence: CDR1 MDHEN, CDR2 SYDVKM. Unmatched junction bases numbered 5, after V lost 3 bases and J lost 8 bases. The CDR3: CASSLTSGSPYEQFF. The CDR3 DNA reads TGTGCCAGCAGTTTGACTAGCGGGAGCCCCTATGAGCAGTTCTTC.

The chain uses TRBV7-3 and TRBJ2-1; TRBD1 matches 10 bases. The CDR3 runs to 15 residues. In germline, CDR1 is SGHTA, CDR2 FQGTGA. After removal of 4 bases from V and 4 bases from J, the junction contained 4 bases not matched to a gene. CDR3 protein: CASSSDRGGYNEQFF. The CDR3, as DNA: TGTGCCAGCAGCTCGGACAGGGGGGGTTACAATGAGCAGTTCTTC.

V gene TRBV13 combines with J gene TRBJ1-3; D may be TRBD1 (6 bases). CDR1 and CDR2 (germline): PRHDT, FYEKMQ (reference sequence). The CDR3 has 15 residues. The V end lost 4 bases, the J end lost 1 base, and 11 bases lay between the germline ends. Here the CDR3 reads CASSYRTGSGNTIYF. CDR3 sequence (DNA): TGTGCCAGCAGCTACCGAACAGGGTCTGGAAACACCATATATTTT.

The chain couples TRBV20-1 to TRBJ2-1, with a possible D match to TRBD1 (6 bases). With 6 bases removed from V and 10 bases from J, the gap between germline ends came to 13 bases. In germline, CDR1 is DFQATT, CDR2 SNEGSKA (reference sequence). The CDR3 runs 11 residues. The CDR3 coding sequence is TGCAGTGCCCACAGGGCACTGGAGCAGTTCTTC. Its protein product is CSAHRALEQFF.

V usage is TRBV18 and J usage is TRBJ2-3; D gene ambiguous. V shed 1 base and J shed 4 bases, with 9 bases lying between them. Germline V gives CDR1 KGHSH, CDR2 LQKENI. The CDR3 is made up of 14 amino acids. In nucleotides, the CDR3 is TGTGCCAGCTCACCACGGCCCACCCCAGATACGCAGTATTTT. Amino acid sequence: CASSPRPTPDTQYF.

The chain is built from TRBV21-1 and TRBJ2-7; the table calls TRBD1, which could not be checked here. TRBV21-1 is marked as a pseudogene. This CDR3 spans 15 amino acids. This CDR3 reads CASTRGGQGAYEQYF. For the CDR3, the DNA is TGTGCCAGCACCCGAGGTGGACAGGGGGCCTACGAGCAGTACTTC.

This sequence joins TRBV28 and TRBJ2-2, with D perhaps matching TRBD2 (7 bases). CDR1 MDHEN and CDR2 SYDVKM come from the germline V gene. The length of the CDR3 is 16 residues. V lost 5 bases and J 6 bases, leaving 19 bases between the germline ends. The CDR3, as DNA: TGTGCCAGCAGTGCCGGGGGGCTAGAGAAGGCCGGGGAGCTGTTTTTT. This gives the protein CASSAGGLEKAGELFF.

This clone was seen a few times. The CDR3 coding sequence is TGTGCCAGCAGCCTAGGGGCCGGCCTAGCGGCGAACACCGGGGAGCTGTTTTTT. Translated, it gives CASSLGAGLAANTGELFF. V and J are TRBV7-6 and TRBJ2-2, with TRBD2 identical over 7 bases. This CDR3 contains 18 residues. The germline V gene has CDR1 SGHVS and CDR2 FNYEAQ. V gave up 5 bases and J gave up 0 bases; unmatched junction bases: 12.

J is TRBJ2-1 and V is TRBV5-4; unclear D gene. V lost 0 bases and J 12 bases, leaving 16 bases between the germline ends. Germline V gene lookup returns CDR1 SGHNT and CDR2 YYREEE (reference sequence). This CDR3 is 14 amino acids long. This CDR3 is CASSLEVLPRPQFF. In nucleotides, the CDR3 is TGTGCCAGCAGCTTGGAGGTCCTACCTAGGCCGCAGTTCTTC.

V and J are TRBV9 and TRBJ2-1; D call uncertain. Germline V lookup: CDR1 SGDLS, CDR2 YYNGEE. Trimming removed 0 bases from V and 7 bases from J, with 14 bases in between. This CDR3 contains 15 residues. The CDR3 here is CASSVAAAGLNEQFF. The CDR3 coding sequence is TGTGCCAGCAGCGTAGCGGCGGCTGGTCTTAATGAGCAGTTCTTC.

The chain couples TRBV6-6 to TRBJ1-6; 7 bases match TRBD1. The length of the CDR3 is 14 residues. Germline V gene lookup returns CDR1 MNHNY and CDR2 SVGAGI (reference sequence). V shed 6 bases, J shed 10 bases, and the junction held 9 bases outside the gene matches. The CDR3 nucleotides read TGTGCCAGCAGACTAGACAGGGTGAGATCACCCCTCCACTTT. This translates into CASRLDRVRSPLHF.

This chain uses TRBV7-9 with TRBJ2-2; tentative D call: TRBD2 (5 bases). This CDR3 spans 15 amino acids. Trimming left V 0 bases short and J 6 bases short, with 11 bases between. The germline V gene encodes CDR1 SEHNR and CDR2 FQNEAQ (reference sequence). The CDR3 is CASSLAGAEAGELFF. The CDR3 DNA sequence: TGTGCCAGCAGCTTAGCGGGAGCCGAGGCCGGGGAGCTGTTTTTT.

The V and J genes are TRBV5-6 and TRBJ2-3, with a tentative D call TRBD1 (6 bases). V lost 5 bases to trimming and J lost 5 bases, with 15 bases between them. The CDR3 is 14 amino acids. CDR1 and CDR2 (germline): SGHDT, YYEEEE. For the CDR3, the DNA is TGTGCCAGCAGGCCGGGACACCGGGGAGATACGCAGTATTTT. It encodes CASRPGHRGDTQYF.

The rearrangement joins TRBV11-2 to TRBJ1-4; possibly TRBD1 for D (6 bases). Germline CDR1 SGHAT, CDR2 FQNNGV. The CDR3 loop spans 13 amino acids. The V end was cut by 10 bases, the J end by 4 bases, with 13 bases between. CDR3 in DNA: TGTGCCACGGGGTACAGGGATAATGAAAAACTGTTTTTT. It encodes CATGYRDNEKLFF.

The chain is built from TRBV7-3 and TRBJ2-7; possibly TRBD1 for D (7 bases). CDR3 size: 15 residues. Germline loops: CDR1 SGHTA, CDR2 FQGTGA. V lost 4 bases and J 3 bases, leaving 16 bases between the germline ends. The CDR3 bases are TGTGCCAGCAGCTACAGGGGAGGAGGTGACTACGAGCAGTACTTC. Its protein product is CASSYRGGGDYEQYF.

This sequence joins TRBV7-9 and TRBJ1-1; 7 bases line up with TRBD1. Germline CDR1 reads SEHNR; CDR2 reads FQNEAQ (reference sequence). This CDR3 has 16 amino acids. The J segment lost 0 bases and the V segment lost 6 bases, leaving 10 bases of the junction unmatched. CDR3: CASSFPPGQMNTEAFF. CDR3 coding DNA: TGTGCCAGCAGTTTCCCCCCGGGACAGATGAACACTGAAGCTTTCTTT. Based on the CDR3 plus reference TRBV7-9 and TRBJ1-1, the full variable domain is DTGVSQNPRHKITKRGQNVTFRCDPISEHNRLYWYRQTLGQGPEFLTYFQNEAQLEKSRLLSDRFSAERPKGSFSTLEIQRTEQGDSAMYLCASSFPPGQMNTEAFFGQGTRLTVV.

The chain combines TRBV15 with TRBJ1-2; D not certain. V was pared by 0 bases and J by 4 bases, with 6 bases between. There are 13 residues in the CDR3. Germline V gives CDR1 LNHNV, CDR2 YYDKDF (reference sequence). CDR3 protein: CATSRETTYGYTF. In DNA, the CDR3 is TGTGCCACCAGCAGAGAGACAACCTATGGCTACACCTTC.

This chain links TRBV9 with TRBJ1-2; no definite D call. This CDR3 is built from 11 residues. Germline assignment: CDR1 SGDLS and CDR2 YYNGEE. Trimming stripped 3 bases from V and 5 bases from J, with 5 bases between. The CDR3 protein is CASSANYGYTF. The CDR3, as DNA: TGTGCCAGCAGCGCCAATTATGGCTACACCTTC. The full variable domain, completed using reference TRBV9 and TRBJ1-2, is DSGVTQTPKHLITATGQRVTLRCSPRSGDLSVYWYQQSLDQGLQFLIQYYNGEERAKGNILERFSAQQFPDLHSELNLSSLELGDSALYFCASSANYGYTFGSGTRLTVV.

This clone was picked up one time. This chain links TRBV6-6 with TRBJ2-3; 13 bases agree with TRBD2. Germline V gene lookup returns CDR1 MNHNY and CDR2 SVGAGI (reference sequence). The CDR3 length is 16 residues. With 6 bases clipped from V and 4 bases from J, the junction kept 7 bases outside the gene matches. The CDR3, as DNA: TGTGCCAGCAGCCTTGGACTAGCGGGAGTAGCAGATACGCAGTATTTT. This sequence encodes CASSLGLAGVADTQYF.

This chain links TRBV2 with TRBJ1-5; the D gene is possibly TRBD1 (5 bases). V shed 6 bases and J shed 14 bases, with 17 bases lying between them. The CDR3 contains 12 residues. Germline assignment: CDR1 SNHLY and CDR2 FYNNEI. As DNA, the CDR3 is TGTGCCAGCAGCCAAAGGACACCCCCGAAGCATTTT. Translated, it gives CASSQRTPPKHF.

The rearrangement links TRBV5-8 to TRBJ2-2; possibly TRBD2 for D (6 bases). Germline V gene data show CDR1 as SGHTS and CDR2 as YDEGEE. Trimming took 7 bases from V and 6 from J, leaving 13 bases between them. This CDR3 comprises 13 residues. CDR3 loop: CASPTRIAGELFF. CDR3 DNA: TGTGCCAGCCCGACTAGAATAGCCGGGGAGCTGTTTTTT.

Notes on this clone: The same CDR3 also results from other DNA sequences found in this sample. The chain carries TRBV27 and TRBJ1-5; D not resolved. This CDR3 comprises 14 residues. The V and J ends lost 0 bases and 0 bases respectively, with 3 bases between them. Germline CDR1 and CDR2: MNHEY and SMNVEV (reference sequence). CDR3 region: CASSLSYSNQPQHF. The CDR3 coding sequence is TGTGCCAGCAGTTTATCGTATAGCAATCAGCCCCAGCATTTT.

V and J are TRBV6-6 and TRBJ2-7; 14 bases align to TRBD2. The germline V gene has CDR1 MNHNY and CDR2 SVGAGI (reference sequence). V dropped 4 bases and J dropped 9; count of bases not matched to a gene: 5. CDR3 size: 14 residues. CDR3 coding DNA: TGTGCCAGCAGTTCGGGACTAGCGGGAGTGCGGCAGTACTTC. Translation: CASSSGLAGVRQYF.

The chain combines TRBV21-1 with TRBJ2-3; the table's TRBD2 call for D was not verified on the DNA. TRBV21-1 is a pseudogene. CDR3 length: 19 residues. CDR3 coding DNA: TGTGCCAGCAGCATCCGGGTCGAAGGACTCCGGGAGGGAACAGATACGCAGTATTTT. This encodes CASSIRVEGLREGTDTQYF.

This clone was seen only once. The chain employs TRBV19 and TRBJ2-5; 10 nucleotides line up with TRBD2. The germline CDR1 and CDR2 sequences are LNHDA and SQIVND (reference sequence). The CDR3 has 15 residues. With 7 bases clipped from V and 0 bases from J, the junction kept 5 bases outside the gene matches. The CDR3 protein is CASTVAGGYQETQYF. The CDR3, as DNA: TGTGCCAGTACCGTAGCGGGAGGTTACCAAGAGACCCAGTACTTC.

J is TRBJ1-1 and V is TRBV27, with 10 bases that match TRBD1. The CDR3 has 14 residues. Trimming at V came to 5 bases and at J to 4 bases, leaving 4 bases not matched to a gene. The germline gives CDR1 MNHEY, CDR2 SMNVEV (reference sequence). The CDR3 is CASSHDRGLTEAFF. As DNA, the CDR3 is TGTGCCAGCAGTCACGACAGGGGGCTCACTGAAGCTTTCTTT.

This clone was seen more than once but under ten times. The V call is TRBV7-2, the J call TRBJ1-5, with 7 bases that match TRBD1. V dropped 3 bases and J dropped 3; count of bases not matched to a gene: 5. CDR1 is SGHTA, CDR2 FQGNSA, per germline. This CDR3 has 15 amino acids. The CDR3 region is CASSLGGQFNQPQHF. Here the CDR3 DNA reads TGTGCCAGCAGCTTGGGGGGACAGTTCAATCAGCCCCAGCATTTT. Full variable domain (missing parts from reference TRBV7-2 and TRBJ1-5): GAGVSQSPSNKVTEKGKDVELRCDPISGHTALYWYRQSLGQGLEFLIYFQGNSAPDKSGLPSDRFSAERTGGSVSTLTIQRTQQEDSAVYLCASSLGGQFNQPQHFGDGTRLSIL.

V gene TRBV30 combines with J gene TRBJ2-2; 11 bases map to TRBD2. This CDR3 is 15 amino acids long. Germline-derived CDR1 and CDR2 are GTSNPN and SVGIG (reference sequence). V trimming: 3 bases; J trimming: 4 bases; junction bases outside the gene matches: 4. The CDR3, as DNA: TGTGCCTGGAGGATAGCGGGGGGGGGCACCGGGGAGCTGTTTTTT. Protein sequence: CAWRIAGGGTGELFF.